The 26 T cell receptor beta chains below all came from one sample that was sequenced in a study of blood T cell repertoires in COVID-19. The assay was immunoSEQ multiplex PCR, and TCRdb's table has in-frame clones only and misses some. This table holds approximately 27,000 clones, almost 90% found once. Sequencing was carried out using peripheral blood. These receptors were obtained from a man aged 70 or older with acute or convalescent COVID-19.

This chain joins TRBV9 and TRBJ2-1; 11 bases map to TRBD2. Trimming took 4 bases from V and 8 from J; bases not matched to a gene: 20. The CDR3 sequence is 19 residues long. Germline V gives CDR1 SGDLS, CDR2 YYNGEE. CDR3: CASSKTYLRLAGIVDEQFF. DNA of the CDR3: TGTGCCAGCAGCAAAACTTACCTACGACTAGCGGGAATTGTAGATGAGCAGTTCTTC.

Notes on this clone: At one of its ends the junction is not consistent with the germline gene, which may arise from a read error. The chain couples TRBV5-1 to TRBJ2-7, with 9 bases that match TRBD2. Per germline, CDR1 SGHRS and CDR2 YFSETQ. The length of the CDR3 is 14 residues. The CDR3 sequence is CARSLGGGGRWQYF. CDR3 in DNA: TGCGCCCGCAGCTTGGGCGGGGGGGGCCGATGGCAGTACTTC.

The chain uses TRBV29-1 and TRBJ2-3; 9 bases are shared with TRBD2. Trimming cost V 6 bases and J 4 bases; bases outside gene matches: 8. Per germline, CDR1 SQVTM and CDR2 ANQGSEA. CDR3 length equals 14 residues. CDR3 sequence reads: CSVGGGRAPDTQYF. The CDR3 bases are TGCAGCGTAGGCGGCGGGAGGGCCCCAGATACGCAGTATTTT.

J is TRBJ2-1 and V is TRBV7-8, with D uncertain. The CDR3 extends over 13 amino acids. CDR1 and CDR2 from the germline V gene are SGHVS and FQNEAQ. V lost 4 bases, J lost 3 bases, and 7 bases lay in between. In DNA, the CDR3 is TGTGCCAGCAGCTGGAGAGGCTACAATGAGCAGTTCTTC. Residues: CASSWRGYNEQFF.

This chain uses TRBV21-1 with TRBJ1-1; the listed D gene, TRBD1, was not tested against the DNA. TRBV21-1 is reported as a pseudogene. The CDR3 loop spans 16 amino acids. Here the CDR3 DNA reads TGTGCCAGCAGCCCCCCGCAGGGGGGCATGAACACTGAAGCTTTCTTT. This sequence encodes CASSPPQGGMNTEAFF.

The rearrangement joins TRBV27 to TRBJ1-2; possibly TRBD1 for D (5 bases). The CDR3 spans 13 residues. CDR1 and CDR2 from the germline V gene are MNHEY and SMNVEV (reference sequence). V was trimmed by 7 bases and J by 7 bases, leaving 16 bases between them. The CDR3 protein is CASTSHGGGGYTF. For the CDR3, the DNA is TGTGCCAGCACCTCCCACGGGGGGGGTGGCTACACCTTC.

The rearrangement joins TRBV7-2 to TRBJ2-7; D is ambiguous. The germline gives CDR1 SGHTA, CDR2 FQGNSA. The CDR3 runs to 15 residues. V gave up 0 bases and J gave up 0 bases, with 9 bases separating them. CDR3 nucleotides: TGTGCCAGCAGCTTAGCAGTTTGGAGCTCCTACGAGCAGTACTTC. As protein: CASSLAVWSSYEQYF.

This clone was observed once. The chain couples TRBV4-1 to TRBJ1-2; unclear D gene. Trimming took off 2 bases at V and 0 bases at J, with 4 bases between the two ends. The germline V gene has CDR1 MGHRA and CDR2 YSYEKL. This CDR3 spans 13 amino acids. The CDR3 DNA sequence: TGCGCCAGCAGCCAAACAGCTAACTATGGCTACACCTTC. Encoded protein: CASSQTANYGYTF.

The chain carries TRBV3-1 (or the pseudogene TRBV3-2) and TRBJ2-7; D not certain. Germline V gene data show CDR1 as LGHDT and CDR2 as YNNKEL (reference sequence). The germline V and J ends were trimmed by 0 bases and 3 bases, with 15 bases remaining between them. The CDR3 has 16 residues. CDR3 in amino acids: CASSQDVSRVNYEQYF. The CDR3 DNA sequence: TGTGCCAGCAGCCAAGATGTTAGCCGAGTCAACTACGAGCAGTACTTC.

The chain links TRBV7-9 to TRBJ2-2; 9 positions match TRBD1. CDR3 size: 18 residues. The germline gives CDR1 SEHNR, CDR2 FQNEAQ (reference sequence). V was clipped by 4 bases and J by 3 bases; unmatched bases: 12. CDR3 sequence: CASSSPSEDRGYTGELFF. CDR3 bases: TGTGCCAGCAGCTCGCCTTCCGAGGACAGGGGATACACCGGGGAGCTGTTTTTT. Complete variable domain (other parts from reference TRBV7-9 and TRBJ2-2): DTGVSQNPRHKITKRGQNVTFRCDPISEHNRLYWYRQTLGQGPEFLTYFQNEAQLEKSRLLSDRFSAERPKGSFSTLEIQRTEQGDSAMYLCASSSPSEDRGYTGELFFGEGSRLTVL.

The V and J genes are TRBV28 and TRBJ1-3, with a possible D match to TRBD1 (5 bases). Between the trimmed V and J ends, which lost 8 bases and 6 bases, there was a span of 5 bases. Germline V gene data show CDR1 as MDHEN and CDR2 as SYDVKM. This CDR3 is built from 10 residues. The CDR3: CASGANTIYF. In DNA form, the CDR3 reads TGTGCCAGCGGGGCAAACACCATATATTTT.

Concerning this clone: A junction boundary mismatches the germline segment, possibly from a read error. The gene calls are TRBV3-1 (or the pseudogene TRBV3-2) and TRBJ2-7, with 13 nucleotides matching TRBD2. Germline CDR1 and CDR2: LGHDT and YNNKEL (reference sequence). The CDR3 loop spans 15 amino acids. The CDR3 sequence is CASSQGLAGTYVQYF. The CDR3, as DNA: TGTGCCAGCAGCCAGGGACTAGCGGGGACCTACGTGCAGTACTTC.

J is TRBJ1-6 and V is TRBV7-2, with D hard to call. CDR1 is SGHTA, CDR2 FQGNSA, per germline. The V end was cut by 2 bases, the J end by 7 bases, with 9 bases between. This CDR3 has 14 amino acids. CDR3 in DNA: TGTGCCAGCAGCTTACGTGGGGAGAATTCACCCCTCCACTTT. Residues: CASSLRGENSPLHF.

The table lists this clone with a few counts. CDR3 nucleotides: TGTGCCAGCTCACCAAATTCCCCCTCTTTGACTAATGAAAAACTGTTTTTT. It translates to CASSPNSPSLTNEKLFF. The chain carries TRBV18 and TRBJ1-4; D gene ambiguous. V lost 2 bases to trimming and J lost 2 bases, with 15 bases between them. CDR1 is KGHSH, CDR2 LQKENI, per germline. The CDR3 contains 17 residues.

The chain carries TRBV2 and TRBJ2-7; 7 bases are a match to TRBD1. J was trimmed by 5 bases and V by 6 bases; bases with no gene match: 4. CDR3 size: 12 residues. The germline V gene has CDR1 SNHLY and CDR2 FYNNEI. In nucleotides, the CDR3 is TGTGCCAGCAGCCTACAGGGGCACGAGCAGTACTTC. Translated: CASSLQGHEQYF.

This chain uses TRBV27 with TRBJ2-1; D possibly corresponds to TRBD1 (6 bases). With 5 bases removed from V and 6 bases from J, the gap between germline ends came to 23 bases. The CDR3 has 17 residues. CDR1 MNHEY and CDR2 SMNVEV come from the germline V gene (reference sequence). DNA of the CDR3: TGTGCCAGCAGTCGTATCATCGTACAGGGAGTAGGCAATGAGCAGTTCTTC. Translation gives CASSRIIVQGVGNEQFF.

The chain couples TRBV24-1 to TRBJ2-3; 8 positions agree with TRBD2. With V trimmed by 5 bases and J by 6 bases, 3 bases remained unmatched. CDR1 is KGHDR and CDR2 is SFDVKD in the germline V gene. The CDR3 extends over 13 amino acids. In DNA form, the CDR3 reads TGTGCCACCAGTGGAGGCGGGAGGGATACGCAGTATTTT. Amino acid sequence: CATSGGGRDTQYF.

This clone was seen just once. The chain combines TRBV29-1 with TRBJ2-7, with 9 bases that match TRBD2. CDR3 length: 13 residues. J lost 6 bases, V lost 4 bases, and 7 bases had no gene match. CDR1 is SQVTM and CDR2 is ANQGSEA in the germline V gene. CDR3 nucleotides: TGCAGCGTTGCCCCGCGGGAGGGCCGCGAGCAGTACTTC. It yields the protein CSVAPREGREQYF.

The chain couples TRBV7-2 to TRBJ2-3; 7 bases align to TRBD1. From germline, CDR1 is SGHTA and CDR2 FQGNSA. This CDR3 is built from 12 residues. After removal of 5 bases from V and 6 bases from J, the junction contained 2 bases not matched to a gene. CDR3 in amino acids: CASSQGVDTQYF. The CDR3 DNA reads as TGTGCCAGCAGCCAGGGGGTGGATACGCAGTATTTT.

This chain links TRBV5-4 with TRBJ2-1; D gene uncertain. V lost 7 bases and J lost 5, with 25 bases in between. CDR3 length: 17 amino acids. CDR1 SGHNT and CDR2 YYREEE come from the germline V gene (reference sequence). The CDR3 bases are TGTGCCAGCTCCTCGGCCGGAGACGGAAGACTCAACAATGAGCAGTTCTTC. It is translated as CASSSAGDGRLNNEQFF.

The CDR3 nucleotides are TGTGCCAGCAGTGAAGCGTCCGATAATACGGGAGGGGTGTACAATGAGCAGTTCTTC. Protein: CASSEASDNTGGVYNEQFF. The chain combines TRBV6-1 with TRBJ2-1; TRBD2 agrees at 8 bases. This CDR3 is 19 amino acids long. Germline values: CDR1 MNHNS, CDR2 SASEGT. The ends lost 0 bases at V and 4 bases at J; junction bases unmatched: 14.

In its sample, this clone was seen once. This chain uses TRBV5-5 with TRBJ2-1; a weak D match, TRBD2 (6 bases). The germline V and J ends were trimmed by 6 bases and 7 bases, with 8 bases remaining between them. CDR3 size: 11 residues. Germline V gene lookup returns CDR1 SGHKS and CDR2 YYEKEE (reference sequence). CDR3 coding DNA: TGTGCCAGCATTCGGGAGAATGAGCAGTTCTTC. Amino acid sequence: CASIRENEQFF.

The genes are TRBV9 and TRBJ2-2; 7 nucleotides line up with TRBD2. The length of the CDR3 is 15 residues. Per germline, CDR1 SGDLS and CDR2 YYNGEE. The junction had 4 bases not matched to a gene; V was cut back by 5 bases and J by 0 bases. The CDR3 nucleotides read TGTGCCAGCAGGGGGGGACTACCGAACACCGGGGAGCTGTTTTTT. Translated: CASRGGLPNTGELFF.

The J gene is TRBJ2-7, the V gene TRBV7-2; 16 bases align to TRBD2. The CDR3 has 18 amino acids. Germline CDR1 and CDR2: SGHTA and FQGNSA. V lost 8 bases to trimming and J lost 2 bases; unmatched junction nucleotides: 12. CDR3 nucleotides: TGTGCCAGCGAAAATCTACCGGGACTAGCGGGAGGGCCCTACGAGCAGTACTTC. This encodes CASENLPGLAGGPYEQYF.

V and J are TRBV30 and TRBJ1-5; 11 bases align to TRBD1. After removal of 2 bases from V and 5 bases from J, the junction contained 14 bases not matched to a gene. Germline V gene sequence: CDR1 GTSNPN, CDR2 SVGIG (reference sequence). CDR3 length equals 18 residues. In DNA, the CDR3 is TGTGCCTGGAGTTCCCGGGACAGGGGGTTGGGGGAGGATCAGCCCCAGCATTTT. It encodes CAWSSRDRGLGEDQPQHF.

V and J are TRBV20-1 and TRBJ1-4; D gene uncertain. This CDR3 spans 14 amino acids. Germline V lookup: CDR1 DFQATT, CDR2 SNEGSKA (reference sequence). Deletions cut 3 bases from V and 6 bases from J, with 14 bases between. In DNA, the CDR3 is TGCAGTGCTAGTCGGGGAGCGGACGATGAAAAACTGTTTTTT. This encodes CSASRGADDEKLFF.